Following are 11 T cell receptor beta chains from one sample sequenced in a study of regulatory T cells in long-lasting Graves disease. Arm-PCR of CDR3 regions and iRepertoire HTBI primers were the basis on which TCR beta libraries were built. TCRdb processed the multiplex PCR reads anew with MiXCR; each CDR3 protein has one entry. The sample yields just over 600,000 distinct CDR3 sequences, approximately 15% seen once. Documented time point: newly diagnosed GD, antithyroid drugs for less than 3 months. PBMC-extracted RNA yielded the TCR library. These data are also associated with another study on T cells in Graves' hyperthyroidism and ophthalmopathy.

The sequenced sample was peripheral blood mononuclear cells (PBMCs), obtained at new diagnosis, from a patient treated with antithyroid drugs. Receptors were obtained from a woman aged 25 to 39 with Graves disease.

Many counts were recorded for this clonotype. The J gene is TRBJ2-7, the V gene TRBV7-9; 11 nucleotides line up with TRBD1. V trimming: 5 bases; J trimming: 6 bases; junction bases outside the gene matches: 6. The CDR3 totals 14 residues. CDR1 is SEHNR and CDR2 is FQNEAQ in the germline V gene (reference sequence). CDR3 DNA: TGTGCCAGCAGCGGGCGGACAGGGGGCGTCGAGCAGTACTTC. The encoded protein is CASSGRTGGVEQYF. Together with reference TRBV7-9 and TRBJ2-7, the CDR3 gives the full variable domain: DTGVSQNPRHKITKRGQNVTFRCDPISEHNRLYWYRQTLGQGPEFLTYFQNEAQLEKSRLLSDRFSAERPKGSFSTLEIQRTEQGDSAMYLCASSGRTGGVEQYFGPGTRLTVT.

This clonotype was detected many times. The V gene is TRBV28, the J gene TRBJ1-1; 8 nucleotides line up with TRBD1. Trimming at V came to 4 bases and at J to 1 base, leaving 5 bases not matched to a gene. The CDR3 consists of 15 residues. Germline CDR1 MDHEN, CDR2 SYDVKM. CDR3 amino acids: CASSSHTGGNTEAFF. DNA of the CDR3: TGTGCCAGCAGTTCCCATACAGGGGGGAACACTGAAGCTTTCTTT.

The sample holds many counts of this clonotype. The CDR3 DNA reads TGTGCCAGCAGCCGACAGGGTGGAGGCACAGATACGCAGTATTTT. It codes for CASSRQGGGTDTQYF. V gene TRBV2 combines with J gene TRBJ2-3, with 7 bases matching TRBD1. Germline V gene sequence: CDR1 SNHLY, CDR2 FYNNEI. V dropped 6 bases and J dropped 1; count of bases not matched to a gene: 7. The CDR3 extends over 15 amino acids.

This clonotype was seen only a few times. The CDR3 nucleotides are TGTGCCAGCAGTCTGGGACACCTTGCCTATAATTCACCCCTCCACTTT. As protein: CASSLGHLAYNSPLHF. The rearrangement links TRBV27 to TRBJ1-6; tentatively, D is TRBD1 (6 bases). The length of the CDR3 is 16 residues. Per germline, CDR1 MNHEY and CDR2 SMNVEV (reference sequence). Trimming cost V 5 bases and J 2 bases, with 13 bases left between them.

This clonotype was counted at least ten times. The rearrangement uses TRBV29-1 and TRBJ2-4; D is possibly TRBD1 or TRBD2 (5 bases each). CDR3 length: 12 amino acids. Germline CDR1 SQVTM, CDR2 ANQGSEA. Trimming left V 7 bases short and J 6 bases short, with 13 bases between. The CDR3 is CSGTGTGNIQYF. For the CDR3, the DNA is TGCAGCGGGACCGGGACGGGAAACATTCAGTACTTC.

This clonotype showed up just a few times. The J gene is TRBJ2-5, the V gene TRBV18; D call uncertain. This CDR3 has 13 residues. The germline gives CDR1 KGHSH, CDR2 LQKENI. Trimming removed 1 base from V and 4 bases from J, with 7 bases in between. Here the CDR3 DNA reads TGTGCCAGCTCACCACTAGAAGCAGAGACCCAGTACTTC. Amino acid sequence: CASSPLEAETQYF.

This clonotype was observed a handful of times. The chain recombines TRBV27 with TRBJ1-2, with 10 bases that match TRBD1. V lost 5 bases and J lost 2; bases outside the gene matches: 5. The CDR3 runs to 15 residues. CDR1 is MNHEY, CDR2 SMNVEV, per germline (reference sequence). This chain's CDR3 is CASSRGGQGNYGYTF. CDR3 sequence (DNA): TGTGCCAGCAGTCGGGGGGGACAGGGGAACTATGGCTACACCTTC.

The chain links TRBV5-6 to TRBJ1-1, with no clear D. The V end was cut by 4 bases, the J end by 0 bases, with 10 bases between. CDR1 SGHDT and CDR2 YYEEEE come from the germline V gene. This CDR3 has 14 residues. The CDR3 DNA sequence: TGTGCCAGCAGCCCGGTGTCTGTGAACACTGAAGCTTTCTTT. Protein sequence: CASSPVSVNTEAFF. The variable domain in full, completed from reference TRBV5-6 and TRBJ1-1, reads DAGVTQSPTHLIKTRGQQVTLRCSPKSGHDTVSWYQQALGQGPQFIFQYYEEEERQRGNFPDRFSGHQFPNYSSELNVNALLLGDSALYLCASSPVSVNTEAFFGQGTRLTVV.

This clonotype appeared many times. The chain is built from TRBV6-1 and TRBJ2-7; 9 bases map to TRBD2. Germline-derived CDR1 and CDR2 are MNHNS and SASEGT. With V trimmed by 8 bases and J by 1 base, 15 bases remained unmatched. The CDR3 sequence is 17 residues long. CDR3 residues: CASGKNGAGGLSYEQYF. The DNA for the CDR3 is TGTGCCAGCGGCAAGAATGGAGCGGGAGGACTTTCCTACGAGCAGTACTTC.

The chain employs TRBV2 and TRBJ1-6; no clear D. Trimming took 3 bases from V and 5 from J, leaving 20 bases between them. CDR1 and CDR2 (germline): SNHLY, FYNNEI. There are 18 residues in the CDR3. This CDR3 is CASSDGGRAIEDNSPLHF. The CDR3, as DNA: TGTGCCAGCAGTGACGGTGGAAGAGCCATAGAAGATAATTCACCCCTCCACTTT.

This clonotype was seen more than once but under ten times. Here the CDR3 reads CAWSLGLSNQPQHF. The CDR3 DNA reads as TGTGCCTGGAGTCTGGGTCTTAGCAATCAGCCCCAGCATTTT. This chain connects TRBV30 to TRBJ1-5, with D uncertain. CDR1 GTSNPN and CDR2 SVGIG come from the germline V gene (reference sequence). Trimming shortened V by 2 bases and J by 0 bases, and 8 bases separated the two germline ends. There are 14 residues in the CDR3.